Below, 25 T cell receptor beta chains from the same sample are listed, as sequenced in a study of T cells in Graves' hyperthyroidism and ophthalmopathy. The investigators amplified TCR beta CDR3 regions from RNA transcripts. The HTBI primer set was used in a first-round RT-PCR of the TCR CDR3. TCRdb fed the multiplex PCR reads into MiXCR, producing one record per CDR3 protein. This sample yields under 550,000 distinct CDR3 sequences, of which 15% to 20% are seen a single time; around 50% belongs to the top ten. The sample was blood. All receptors come from a man aged 35-49 years with Graves' ophthalmopathy.

This clonotype was observed at least ten times. The V gene is TRBV28, the J gene TRBJ2-7; 9 bases fit TRBD2. The CDR3 length is 15 residues. V gave up 6 bases and J gave up 0 bases; unmatched junction bases: 6. Germline V lookup: CDR1 MDHEN, CDR2 SYDVKM. CDR3 protein: CASRTSGASSYEQYF. CDR3 in DNA: TGTGCCAGCAGGACTAGCGGAGCTAGCTCCTACGAGCAGTACTTC.

Comments on this clonotype: This may be a read error, as it is one base from a much larger clone. The genes are TRBV3-1 and TRBJ1-2, with D uncertain. The V gene's germline CDR1 is LGHDT and CDR2 YNNKEL (reference sequence). V lost 2 bases to trimming and J lost 4 bases, with 11 bases between them. The CDR3 covers 14 residues. CDR3 residues: CASSQNVGSYGYTF. The DNA for the CDR3 is TGTGCCAGCAGCCAAAACGTTGGTAGCTATGGCTACACCTTC.

This clonotype was seen a few times. The chain recombines TRBV2 with TRBJ1-2, with 7 bases matching TRBD1. Looked up from germline, CDR1 is SNHLY and CDR2 is FYNNEI. The CDR3 totals 13 residues. V was pared by 5 bases and J by 8 bases, with 8 bases of the junction left unmatched. CDR3: CASSWNRGSGYTF. The DNA of the CDR3 is TGTGCCAGCAGTTGGAACAGGGGTAGCGGCTACACCTTC.

In this sample, this clonotype turned up a few times. J is TRBJ2-3 and V is TRBV9; weak D call: TRBD2 (6 bases). V dropped 4 bases and J dropped 8 bases, with 23 bases sitting between them. The CDR3 extends over 16 amino acids. The germline V gene encodes CDR1 SGDLS and CDR2 YYNGEE. The CDR3 spells CASSFSGRGARGTQYF. The CDR3 DNA is TGTGCCAGCAGCTTCTCGGGGCGGGGCGCACGAGGTACGCAGTATTTT.

The sample holds a few counts of this clonotype. The chain has TRBV15 and TRBJ2-3; tentatively, D is TRBD2 (6 bases). Trimming stripped 1 base from V and 2 bases from J, with 10 bases between. CDR3 length: 15 amino acids. The V gene's germline CDR1 is LNHNV and CDR2 YYDKDF (reference sequence). This CDR3 is CATSRVAASTDTQYF. The CDR3, as DNA: TGTGCCACCAGCAGAGTAGCGGCTTCCACAGATACGCAGTATTTT.

This chain joins TRBV20-1 and TRBJ2-3; 7 positions match TRBD1. Germline lookup yields CDR1 DFQATT and CDR2 SNEGSKA (reference sequence). V lost 6 bases to trimming and J lost 0 bases; unmatched junction nucleotides: 6. CDR3 length: 14 amino acids. CDR3 coding DNA: TGCAGTGCCCTACAGGGGCCAAGCACAGATACGCAGTATTTT. As protein: CSALQGPSTDTQYF.

The V call is TRBV29-1, the J call TRBJ2-4, with 12 bases aligning to TRBD2. V trimming: 4 bases; J trimming: 8 bases; junction bases outside the gene matches: 3. Germline CDR1 SQVTM, CDR2 ANQGSEA. This CDR3 has 13 residues. The CDR3 DNA sequence: TGCAGCGTTGGGCGACTAGCGGGAGACATTCAGTACTTC. Encoded protein: CSVGRLAGDIQYF.

V and J are TRBV10-3 and TRBJ2-3, with TRBD2 matching over 10 bases. The germline CDR1 and CDR2 sequences are ENHRY and SYGVKD. The CDR3 runs to 15 residues. The J segment lost 3 bases and the V segment lost 5 bases, leaving 5 bases of the junction unmatched. The CDR3 DNA follows: TGTGCCATCAGTCTAGCGGGAGAGGGTACAGATACGCAGTATTTT. It codes for CAISLAGEGTDTQYF.

This clonotype was seen repeatedly, ten times or more. V usage is TRBV18 and J usage is TRBJ2-1; D call uncertain. CDR3 length: 14 amino acids. Looked up from germline, CDR1 is KGHSH and CDR2 is LQKENI. Trimming cost V 0 bases and J 8 bases, with 11 bases left between them. CDR3 nucleotide sequence: TGTGCCAGCTCACCACCAACGGCAAGGGATGAGCAGTTCTTC. This translates into CASSPPTARDEQFF. Complete variable domain (other parts from reference TRBV18 and TRBJ2-1): NAGVMQNPRHLVRRRGQEARLRCSPMKGHSHVYWYRQLPEEGLKFMVYLQKENIIDESGMPKERFSAEFPKEGPSILRIQQVVRGDSAAYFCASSPPTARDEQFFGPGTRLTVL.

The rearrangement links TRBV7-9 to TRBJ1-3; the match to TRBD1 covers 8 bases. The germline V gene encodes CDR1 SEHNR and CDR2 FQNEAQ (reference sequence). V gave up 5 bases and J gave up 1 base; unmatched junction bases: 4. There are 15 residues in the CDR3. CDR3 nucleotides: TGTGCCAGCAGCCCACAGGGGGAATCTGGAAACACCATATATTTT. Translation: CASSPQGESGNTIYF.

CDR3 protein: CGGYPPTGTSGRGHEQFF. In DNA, the CDR3 is TGTGGCGGATACCCCCCTACCGGGACTAGCGGGAGAGGGCATGAGCAGTTCTTC. The chain employs TRBV11-2 and TRBJ2-1; 14 bases are shared with TRBD2. Germline-derived CDR1 and CDR2 are SGHAT and FQNNGV. The CDR3 totals 18 residues.

This clonotype was counted between two and nine times. The V gene is TRBV12-5, the J gene TRBJ1-1, with TRBD1 matching 8 bases. From germline, CDR1 is LGHNT and CDR2 FRNRAP. The V and J ends lost 0 bases and 6 bases, in that order; junction bases with no gene match: 3. The CDR3 covers 14 residues. CDR3 loop: CASGLVAGGAEAFF. CDR3 nucleotide sequence: TGTGCTAGTGGTTTGGTCGCAGGGGGCGCTGAAGCTTTCTTT.

In this sample, this clonotype turned up many times. V gene TRBV12-3 or TRBV12-4 combines with J gene TRBJ1-1; D possibly corresponds to TRBD1 (5 bases). Trimming stripped 3 bases from V and 2 bases from J, with 10 bases between. This CDR3 has 14 amino acids. CDR3 coding DNA: TGTGCCAGCAGTTTCGGGGCCCTCAACACTGAAGCTTTCTTT. Translated: CASSFGALNTEAFF.

This clonotype has just a few counts. The chain employs TRBV29-1 and TRBJ1-2, with D unresolved. The CDR3 has 11 amino acids. V was trimmed by 4 bases and J by 6 bases, leaving 9 bases between them. The V gene's germline CDR1 is SQVTM and CDR2 ANQGSEA. The CDR3 region has the DNA TGCAGCGTTGGGGCCGCGGATGGCTACACCTTC. Protein sequence: CSVGAADGYTF. Based on the CDR3 plus reference TRBV29-1 and TRBJ1-2, the full variable domain is SAVISQKPSRDICQRGTSLTIQCQVDSQVTMMFWYRQQPGQSLTLIATANQGSEATYESGFVIDKFPISRPNLTFSTLTVSNMSPEDSSIYLCSVGAADGYTFGSGTRLTVV.

CDR3 DNA sequence: TGCAGTGCTAGGGACCTGGAGGTCGAGCAGTACTTC. It encodes CSARDLEVEQYF. The chain links TRBV20-1 to TRBJ2-7, with TRBD2 as a possible D gene (5 bases). The V end lost 3 bases, the J end lost 6 bases, and 12 bases lay between the germline ends. CDR3 length: 12 amino acids. Per the germline V gene, CDR1 is DFQATT and CDR2 is SNEGSKA (reference sequence).

V usage is TRBV9 and J usage is TRBJ1-5, with D possibly being TRBD1 (5 bases). Trimming cost V 3 bases and J 3 bases, with 13 bases left between them. The CDR3 totals 15 residues. Germline values: CDR1 SGDLS, CDR2 YYNGEE. The CDR3 reads CASSGGTGLNQPQHF. The CDR3 DNA reads TGTGCCAGCAGCGGCGGGACGGGCCTCAATCAGCCCCAGCATTTT.

This chain uses TRBV7-9 with TRBJ1-2; no reliable D call. Per germline, CDR1 SEHNR and CDR2 FQNEAQ (reference sequence). V was pared by 3 bases and J by 6 bases, with 11 bases between. This CDR3 spans 13 amino acids. CDR3 coding DNA: TGTGCCAGCAGCTTCCGAAACCCCGATGGCTACACCTTC. Its translation: CASSFRNPDGYTF.

In this sample, this clonotype turned up many times. The chain couples TRBV20-1 to TRBJ2-5; 7 bases are shared with TRBD1. Germline V gives CDR1 DFQATT, CDR2 SNEGSKA (reference sequence). V lost 6 bases and J lost 1; bases outside the gene matches: 11. The CDR3 has 15 amino acids. CDR3 amino acids: CSAAPGQILQETQYF. The CDR3, as DNA: TGCAGTGCCGCGCCGGGACAGATACTCCAAGAGACCCAGTACTTC.

This clonotype occurred once. The rearrangement uses TRBV19 and TRBJ1-6; 7 nucleotides line up with TRBD1. There are 14 residues in the CDR3. The junction had 7 bases not matched to a gene; V was cut back by 7 bases and J by 7 bases. Germline V CDR1 and CDR2: LNHDA, SQIVND (reference sequence). CDR3 protein: CASNLGDSNSPLHF. Here the CDR3 DNA reads TGTGCCAGTAATCTTGGGGACAGCAATTCACCCCTCCACTTT.

This chain links TRBV28 with TRBJ1-2, with no clear D. The V gene's germline CDR1 is MDHEN and CDR2 SYDVKM. Trimming removed 2 bases from V and 0 bases from J, with 10 bases in between. The CDR3 runs to 15 residues. The CDR3 bases are TGTGCCAGCAGTTTAGGCGGTGACCCTAACTATGGCTACACCTTC. It specifies CASSLGGDPNYGYTF.

This clonotype came up many times. The V and J genes are TRBV5-1 and TRBJ2-1, with 9 nucleotides matching TRBD2. V shed 1 base, J shed 9 bases, and the junction held 5 bases outside the gene matches. Germline V lookup: CDR1 SGHRS, CDR2 YFSETQ. This CDR3 has 14 residues. The CDR3 DNA reads as TGCGCCAGCAGCTTGAAGGTAGCGGGGGCTGAGCAGTTCTTC. Its translation: CASSLKVAGAEQFF.

This clonotype has only a few counts. The CDR3 coding sequence is TGTGCCAGCACCCAGGGACGGCTGAACACTGAAGCTTTCTTT. It translates to CASTQGRLNTEAFF. This chain links TRBV7-9 with TRBJ1-1; a possible D gene is TRBD1 (5 bases). CDR1 and CDR2 from the germline V gene are SEHNR and FQNEAQ (reference sequence). This CDR3 has 14 amino acids. Trimming stripped 7 bases from V and 0 bases from J, with 12 bases between.

The chain employs TRBV27 and TRBJ2-4; D is undetermined. Germline V gene sequence: CDR1 MNHEY, CDR2 SMNVEV (reference sequence). This CDR3 is built from 14 residues. The V end was cut by 4 bases, the J end by 0 bases, with 7 bases between. CDR3 in DNA: TGTGCCAGCAGTTGTGGGATAGCCAAAAACATTCAGTACTTC. Protein: CASSCGIAKNIQYF.

This clonotype was picked up a small number of times. The V call is TRBV2, the J call TRBJ1-2; a possible D gene is TRBD1 (5 bases). V was cut by 6 bases and J by 5 bases, with 16 bases left in between. The CDR3 has 14 amino acids. The germline gives CDR1 SNHLY, CDR2 FYNNEI. The CDR3 DNA follows: TGTGCCAGCAGGGGGACGGGACTAGGTTATGGCTACACCTTC. This encodes CASRGTGLGYGYTF.

This clonotype was counted at least ten times. The V and J genes are TRBV11-2 and TRBJ2-3; 10 nucleotides line up with TRBD2. The CDR3 loop spans 15 amino acids. Looked up from germline, CDR1 is SGHAT and CDR2 is FQNNGV. V shed 5 bases, J shed 7 bases, and the junction held 9 bases outside the gene matches. The CDR3 reads CASSEGTSAYYTQYF. The CDR3, as DNA: TGTGCCAGCAGCGAGGGGACTAGCGCTTACTATACGCAGTATTTT.